This TCR beta chain was observed in a study of shared clonotypes between healthy human individuals. In the study overall: Per donor, three plates held CD4 naive cells, three held CD4 memory, two held CD8 naive and one held CD8 memory.

The naive CD8 fraction comprised CD45RO-negative cells positively selected for CCR7 and excluded terminally differentiated effector memory CD45RA+ cells. Concerning this clone itself: Other DNA sequences in the sample encode the same CDR3.

CDR3 length equals 15 residues. Germline CDR1 SGDLS, CDR2 YYNGEE. V lost 0 bases and J 0 bases, leaving 4 bases between the germline ends. The study ran the assay at deep level. Here immunoSEQ multiplex PCR was the method, and the copy in TCRdb shows in-frame clones only, minus some. The repertoire consists of about 2,100,000 clones, with around 93% occurring once and the leading ten covering around 1.7%. This TCR came from a man younger than 35 in good health. Some clones in this sample may be carry-over from other donors' samples. Sequencing was performed on naive CD8+ T cells from PBMCs. This sequence joins TRBV9 and TRBJ2-6, with D hard to call. For the CDR3, the DNA is TGTGCCAGCAGCGTAGGCTCCTCTGGGGCCAACGTCCTGACTTTC. This translates into CASSVGSSGANVLTF.